This TCR beta chain is from a study of cytomegalovirus exposure and HLA in healthy donors (dated by TCRdb to the late 2010s). Describing the broader study: In an earlier analysis of under 600 of the donors, around 300 Gb of sequence data and 117 million unique TCR beta sequences from about 190 million T cells were reported. An earlier analysis of around 640 of the donors used high-throughput TCR beta sequencing to judge whether each TCR beta V gene segment behaved as functional or pseudogenic. Of the roughly 410 genotyped donors, more than 75% were placed in the genetic ancestry cluster associated with self-reported Caucasian donors. About 280 gigabases of sequencing data and approximately 84 million unique TCR sequences were included in an early release covering roughly 600 HLA-typed donors. The later analysis used no new phenotypic data to find candidate immune exposures, relying instead on TCR beta sequences and their occurrence across donors. A later genetic analysis used genome-wide SNP genotypes for about three fifths of the 666 donors, treating that subset as a discovery cohort. All discovery cohort repertoires had been generated using a single sequencing platform. On average, 235,054 unique TCR beta nucleotide sequences were sequenced per donor among about 400 genotyped donors of the cohort, with about 17% of those sequences being non-productive. A later analysis re-analyzed previously published TCR beta repertoires from roughly 630 donors and added high-resolution HLA genotyping to study TCR occurrence patterns. Donor age, sex, ethnicity and CMV serostatus were compiled alongside the repertoire data. The study aimed to test whether signatures of past pathogen exposure could be identified by cataloging public T cell receptors. The study combined high-throughput TCR immunosequencing, statistical association of individual TCRs with disease status, and machine learning to predict cytomegalovirus infection status. The number of donors typed differed by locus, with roughly 629-640 for A, B, C, DRB1 and DQB1, around 500 for DQA1, 606 for DPA1, and under 490 for DPB1. The study used immunosequencing to profile the T cell repertoires of hundreds of subjects and linked those repertoires to cytomegalovirus serostatus. Because of strong linkage in the cohort, roughly five DR-DQ haplotypes were treated as single units for association and clustering. A separate validation cohort of 100 to 150 different subjects was used in addition to the approximately 640-subject first cohort. HLA typing covered class I and class II loci at four-digit resolution.

The cohort consisted of 666 healthy bone marrow donors. At the time of sampling, all cohort members were nominally healthy, though unrecorded immune exposures were likely present. The donor was CMV seronegative and belonged to the group of 352 seronegative cohort members. Each donor provided a peripheral blood sample, and peripheral blood mononuclear cells were used for TCR beta sequencing. Genomic DNA extraction from the blood cell samples was performed with the Qiagen DNeasy Blood Extraction Kit. Turning to this clone: Its antigen remains unidentified. Base qualities are not provided; no much larger clone lies one nucleotide away.

Library method: the immunoSEQ multiplex PCR assay. For the multiplex PCR, a mixture combining 60 forward primers for TCR Vbeta segments and 13 reverse primers for TCR Jbeta segments was used. The CDR3 region of rearranged TCR beta genes was amplified from genomic DNA with a multiplex PCR assay. Amplified TCR beta libraries were sequenced as 87-base-pair reads on the Illumina HiSeq System. The original pipeline was this. A later analysis counted approximately 74 million unique TCR beta chains across the roughly 700 repertoires, and 10 million to 12 million of these chains were shared by at least two donors. To remove PCR and sequencing errors, raw reads were error-corrected and collapsed into unique sequences using a nearest-neighbor algorithm that merged closely related sequences. CDR3 sequences were aligned to IMGT reference sequences to assign V, D and J gene segments. For a sequence to be retained, a match of at least six nucleotides to both a V gene segment and a J gene segment was required. Rearrangements were called productive when the CDR3 lacked stop codons and stayed in frame with V and J; all others were non-productive. Following IMGT convention, CDR3 was defined as the stretch from the second conserved V-encoded cysteine up to the conserved J-encoded phenylalanine. Sequences without an unambiguous match to a single V gene segment were excluded from the earlier analysis of over 500 of the donors. In an earlier analysis of 450 to 700 of the donors, V segments were called functional above 56.7% productive rearrangements and were called segregating when the between-donor standard deviation exceeded 5%. A statistical classification framework was developed to diagnose cytomegalovirus status using the catalog of TCR beta chain sequences. In a later analysis, TCR nucleotide sequences were compared against IMGT/GENE-DB human TR gene sequences so that V and J genes could be assigned. Using the TCRdist pipeline, a later analysis assigned CDR3 sequences along with most-parsimonious VDJ recombination scenarios. In a later analysis, every TCR beta chain was defined by the combination of its CDR3 amino acid sequence and its V-gene family, and reads without a unique V-gene family were dropped. A later analysis removed over 500 highly shared, low-generation-probability nucleotide sequences to deal with suspected cross-contamination and a sequencing artifact. In a later analysis, a clonal expansion index was calculated for each public chain from normalized within-repertoire ranks of inferred template counts. A later analysis computed generation probabilities with a VDJ recombination model fitted to out-of-frame rearrangements, and checked the results against IGoR. Hypergeometric tests were used in a later analysis to score TCR-TCR, TCR-HLA and TCR-CMV co-occurrence, with a repertoire-size bias correction applied to the TCR pairs. A later analysis estimated false discovery rates by permuting HLA or CMV assignments 20 times. In a later analysis, co-occurring TCRs were grouped using DBSCAN, with TCRdist sequence similarity added in when clustering inside HLA-allele-positive subsets. For co-occurrence clustering, repertoires with fewer than 30,000 or more than 120,000 public chains were excluded, along with roughly 5 repertoires with anomalous nucleotide sharing. The table comes from immuneACCESS by way of TCRdb, which keeps in-frame sequences with V and J called. Part of the clones is missing from these tables; in studies checked, under half for an unresolved V gene and the rest for unknown reasons. V, J and clone size are taken as reported in that table, and D and trimming were inferred from the DNA itself. This sample lists more than 120,000 clones; over 65% were detected once. Around 2.5% of the sample lies in the top ten.

V is cut by 3 bases and J by 7 bases, and the space between the germline ends is 13 bases. The CDR3 starts with the cysteine, ends with the phenylalanine, and has 13 residues. Left in the record is the CDR3 DNA by itself, 39 bases read in frame from the first base. Via the germline V gene, CDR1 is LGHNA and CDR2 YSLEER. The study at large found these results: Roughly uniform sequencing depth across donors was assumed in presence/absence analyses, although this assumption may not hold. A further reported finding was that TCR beta sequences accurately predicted the HLA-A and HLA-B alleles for most subjects in the first cohort. The study gave a list of under 200 TCR beta chains associated with cytomegalovirus. For the cohort, immune exposure information was limited to CMV serostatus. Roughly 17 rarely observed V segments, including chromosome 9 orphons, were excluded from the earlier analysis of some 590 of the donors because counts were too low. In an earlier analysis of about 550 of the donors, most TCR beta V segments were observed in productive rearrangements about 87% or about 30% of the time, broadly matching IMGT annotations. In vitro tests confirmed that a few of the cytomegalovirus-associated TCR beta chains recognize cytomegalovirus antigens. Assigning TCR associations to individual alleles was difficult when HLA alleles, especially DR and DQ, strongly co-occurred. A group of highly shared sequence variants was considered likely to be a technical artifact of the sequencing pipeline. It was suggested by the authors that the approach could potentially be generalized to other disease states and immunological phenotypes. According to a later analysis, most CMV-associated TCR beta chains appeared to be HLA-restricted, and the HLA associations seemed to be driven largely by CMV exposure. In both the original and validation cohorts, the classifier was reported to diagnose cytomegalovirus status with high specificity and sensitivity. A later analysis reported that several top co-occurrence clusters appeared linked to parvovirus B19, influenza, CMV and Epstein-Barr virus. Because HLA typing was unavailable for some donors at each locus, only the typed subset was used in association tests. Specific HLA alleles were associated with 18,000 or so TCR beta sequences at a false discovery rate of 0.05 in a later analysis. A later genetic analysis reported fewer N-insertions in productive TCRs among donors in an Asian-associated ancestry cluster than the roughly 670-donor mean. This cohort had only TCR beta chains sequenced, and the lack of alpha or paired-chain data limited which features could be detected. An association between a missense DCLRE1C variant and V-gene and J-gene trimming of TCR beta chains was found in a later genetic analysis and replicated in an independent cohort. Across donors, most TCR sequences were observed very rarely, whereas some public TCRs were present in many individuals. Linkage disequilibrium might explain the correlated functional status among segregating V segments, but an unknown experimental factor could not be ruled out. A later analysis found that HLA-associated TCR beta chains were more clonally expanded and had lower generation probabilities than equally common non-associated chains. In a later analysis, TCR association rates were found to vary across HLA loci, with the most associated TCRs seen for DRB1 alleles and the fewest for HLA-C alleles. Some IMGT-functional V segments, including TRBV6-2 and TRBV6-3, could not be distinguished by the 87-base-pair reads and were therefore excluded.

The sequence was collected from a male donor in good health and CMV-seronegative. The sample was PBMCs. Recombination connected TRBV4-3 to TRBJ2-7; the D gene is perhaps TRBD2, on 6 matching bases. The nucleotide sequence is TGCGCCAGCAGCCAGGCTCTAGCGCGAGAGCAGTACTTC. Its amino acids are CASSQALAREQYF.